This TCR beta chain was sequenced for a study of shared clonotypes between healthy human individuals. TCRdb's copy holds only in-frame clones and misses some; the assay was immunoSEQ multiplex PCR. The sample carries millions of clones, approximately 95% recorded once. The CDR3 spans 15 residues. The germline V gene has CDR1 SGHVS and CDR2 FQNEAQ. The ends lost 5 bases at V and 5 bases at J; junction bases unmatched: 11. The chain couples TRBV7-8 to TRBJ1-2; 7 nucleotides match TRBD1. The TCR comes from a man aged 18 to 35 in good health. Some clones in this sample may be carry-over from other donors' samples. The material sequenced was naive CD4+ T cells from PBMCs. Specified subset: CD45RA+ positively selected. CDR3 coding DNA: TGTGCCAGCAGCCTACGTGGAGGGGGCGCTTATGGCTACACCTTC. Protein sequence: CASSLRGGGAYGYTF. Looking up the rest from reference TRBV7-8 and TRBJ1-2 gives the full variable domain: GAGVSQSPRYKVAKRGQDVALRCDPISGHVSLFWYQQALGQGPEFLTYFQNEAQLDKSGLPSDRFFAERPEGSVSTLKIQRTQQEDSAVYLCASSLRGGGAYGYTFGSGTRLTVV.